This paragraph covers one T cell receptor beta chain sequence. Trimming stripped 6 bases from V and 3 bases from J, with 15 bases between. The CDR3 is 14 residues long. Germline-derived CDR1 and CDR2 are SNHLY and FYNNEI. This sample is part of a study of T-cell reconstitution after alpha-beta-depleted transplantation in children. Unique molecular identifiers featured in how the TCRbeta library was prepared. TCRdb itself ran the PCR reads through MiXCR, one entry per CDR3 protein. The top ten hold over 25% of the sample, which has about 980,000 distinct CDR3 sequences, 25% to 35% seen once. The rearrangement links TRBV2 to TRBJ2-7; unclear D gene. The sample consisted of PBMCs, mostly from graft donor cells, taken 360 days after TCRalphabeta/CD19-depleted stem cell transplant. This clonotype originated in a boy under two years old who had a stem cell transplant for SCID, so the T cells may come from the graft donor. CDR3 loop: CASRSIAWDYEQYF. The DNA of the CDR3 is TGTGCCAGCAGGAGCATTGCCTGGGACTACGAGCAGTACTTC.